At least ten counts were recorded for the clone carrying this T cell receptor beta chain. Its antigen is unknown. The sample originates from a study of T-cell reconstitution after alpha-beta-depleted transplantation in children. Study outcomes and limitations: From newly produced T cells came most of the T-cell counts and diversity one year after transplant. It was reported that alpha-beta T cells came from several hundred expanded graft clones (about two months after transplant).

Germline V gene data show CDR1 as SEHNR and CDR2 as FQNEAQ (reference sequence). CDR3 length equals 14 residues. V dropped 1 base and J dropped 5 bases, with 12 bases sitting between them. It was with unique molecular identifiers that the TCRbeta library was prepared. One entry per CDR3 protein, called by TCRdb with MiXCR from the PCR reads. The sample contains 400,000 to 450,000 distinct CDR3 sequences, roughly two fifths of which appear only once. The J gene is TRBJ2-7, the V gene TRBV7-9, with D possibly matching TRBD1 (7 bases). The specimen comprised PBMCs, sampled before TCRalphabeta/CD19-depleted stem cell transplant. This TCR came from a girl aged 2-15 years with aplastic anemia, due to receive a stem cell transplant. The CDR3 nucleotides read TGTGCCAGCAGCTTAGGGCAGGGGGGACACGAGCAGTACTTC. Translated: CASSLGQGGHEQYF.